The 5 T cell receptor beta chains below were found in one sample sequenced in a study of T cell responses to AZD1222 COVID-19 vaccine. TCRdb's table, derived via immunoSEQ multiplex PCR, lists solely in-frame clones and lacks some. The sample comprises some 140,000 clones, 92% of which are singletons, and about 3% rests with the top ten. The sample consisted of peripheral blood, taken on day 0 of AZD1222 vaccination. The source of these receptors is an adult in good health.

This chain connects TRBV10-3 to TRBJ1-1; D is undetermined. Trimming removed 3 bases from V and 1 base from J, with 9 bases in between. Germline V gene data show CDR1 as ENHRY and CDR2 as SYGVKD. The CDR3 totals 14 residues. The CDR3 DNA is TGTGCCATCAGTGAAAGGGTTCAGAACACTGAAGCTTTCTTT. The encoded protein is CAISERVQNTEAFF.

V gene TRBV18 combines with J gene TRBJ1-1, with 8 bases that match TRBD1. The CDR3 sequence is 14 residues long. J lost 4 bases, V lost 3 bases, and 4 bases had no gene match. Germline V gives CDR1 KGHSH, CDR2 LQKENI. This CDR3 is CASSPTGASTEAFF. The DNA of the CDR3 is TGTGCCAGCTCACCGACAGGGGCCAGCACTGAAGCTTTCTTT.

This sequence joins TRBV24-1 and TRBJ1-2; D gene unclear. CDR1 and CDR2 (germline): KGHDR, SFDVKD. The CDR3 covers 13 residues. Between the trimmed V and J ends, which lost 5 bases and 0 bases, there was a span of 6 bases. CDR3: CATSVGANYGYTF. DNA for the CDR3: TGTGCCACCAGTGTCGGGGCTAACTATGGCTACACCTTC.

The CDR3 here is CASMDRAWNTGELFF. CDR3 sequence (DNA): TGTGCCAGCATGGACAGAGCGTGGAACACCGGGGAGCTGTTTTTT. V gene TRBV6-5 combines with J gene TRBJ2-2; weak D call: TRBD1 (6 bases). Trimming left V 7 bases short and J 1 base short, with 13 bases between. CDR3 length equals 15 residues. Per the germline V gene, CDR1 is MNHEY and CDR2 is SVGAGI.

The chain joins TRBV19 to TRBJ1-4; D is ambiguous. The CDR3 sequence is 13 residues long. V was cut by 2 bases and J by 8 bases, with 9 bases left in between. Germline loops: CDR1 LNHDA, CDR2 SQIVND (reference sequence). CDR3 sequence: CASSIPPGEKLFF. The CDR3 region has the DNA TGTGCCAGTAGTATACCCCCAGGAGAAAAACTGTTTTTT. The whole variable domain, filled in from reference TRBV19 and TRBJ1-4, reads DGGITQSPKYLFRKEGQNVTLSCEQNLNHDAMYWYRQDPGQGLRLIYYSQIVNDFQKGDIAEGYSVSREKKESFPLTVTSAQKNPTAFYLCASSIPPGEKLFFGSGTQLSVL.